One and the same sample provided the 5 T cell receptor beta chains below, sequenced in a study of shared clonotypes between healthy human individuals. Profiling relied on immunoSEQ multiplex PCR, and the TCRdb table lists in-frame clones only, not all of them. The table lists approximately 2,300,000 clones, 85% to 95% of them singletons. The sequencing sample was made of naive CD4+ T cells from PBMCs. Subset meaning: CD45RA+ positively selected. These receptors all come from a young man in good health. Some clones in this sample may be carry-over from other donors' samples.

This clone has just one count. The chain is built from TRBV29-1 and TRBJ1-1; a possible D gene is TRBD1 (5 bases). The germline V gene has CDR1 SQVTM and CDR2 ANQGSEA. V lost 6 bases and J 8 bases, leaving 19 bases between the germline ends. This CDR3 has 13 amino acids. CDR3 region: CSVRGDGDAEAFF. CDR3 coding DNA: TGCAGCGTCCGGGGCGATGGGGACGCAGAAGCTTTCTTT.

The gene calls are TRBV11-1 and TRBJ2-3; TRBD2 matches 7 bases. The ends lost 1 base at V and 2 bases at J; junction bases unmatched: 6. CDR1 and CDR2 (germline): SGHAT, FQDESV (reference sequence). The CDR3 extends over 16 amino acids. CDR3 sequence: CASSLGPSGITDTQYF. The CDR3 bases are TGTGCCAGCAGCTTAGGTCCTAGCGGAATCACAGATACGCAGTATTTT. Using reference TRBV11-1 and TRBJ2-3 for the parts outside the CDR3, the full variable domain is EAEVAQSPRYKITEKSQAVAFWCDPISGHATLYWYRQILGQGPELLVQFQDESVVDDSQLPKDRFSAERLKGVDSTLKIQPAELGDSAMYLCASSLGPSGITDTQYFGPGTRLTVL.

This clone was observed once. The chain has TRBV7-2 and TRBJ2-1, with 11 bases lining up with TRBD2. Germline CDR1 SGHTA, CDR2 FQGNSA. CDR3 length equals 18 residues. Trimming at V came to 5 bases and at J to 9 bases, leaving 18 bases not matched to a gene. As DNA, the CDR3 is TGTGCCAGCAGCCCGCCGGATACGCTAGCGGGAGGTTGGGGTGAGCAGTTCTTC. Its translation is CASSPPDTLAGGWGEQFF.

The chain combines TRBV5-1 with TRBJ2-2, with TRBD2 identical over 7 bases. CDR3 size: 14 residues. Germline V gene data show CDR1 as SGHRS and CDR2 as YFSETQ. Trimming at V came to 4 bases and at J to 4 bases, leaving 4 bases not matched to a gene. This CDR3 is CASSRGDGTGELFF. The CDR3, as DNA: TGCGCCAGCAGCCGGGGGGACGGCACCGGGGAGCTGTTTTTT.

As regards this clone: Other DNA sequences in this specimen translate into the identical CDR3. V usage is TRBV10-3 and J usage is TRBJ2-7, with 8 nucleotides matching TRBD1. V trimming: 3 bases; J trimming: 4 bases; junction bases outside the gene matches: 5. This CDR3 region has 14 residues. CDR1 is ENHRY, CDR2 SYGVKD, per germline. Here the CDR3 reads CAISDRQGAYEQYF. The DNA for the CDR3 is TGTGCCATCAGTGATCGGCAGGGGGCTTACGAGCAGTACTTC.